These 28 T cell receptor beta chains originate from one sample sequenced in a study of shared clonotypes between healthy human individuals. Clones were sequenced by immunoSEQ multiplex PCR, and TCRdb holds only the in-frame ones, with some missing. The table lists some 2.4 million clones, 80% to 95% of them singletons, with approximately 0.35% in the top ten. The sequenced sample consisted of naive CD4+ T cells from PBMCs. Regarding subset: CD45RA+ positively selected. These receptors came from a man between 18 and 35 years old in good health. Some clones in this sample may be carry-over from other donors' samples.

As to this clone: Within the sample, other DNA sequences also encode this same CDR3. The chain joins TRBV9 to TRBJ2-2, with TRBD2 matching over 7 bases. This CDR3 is 16 amino acids long. Germline CDR1 and CDR2: SGDLS and YYNGEE. V lost 0 bases and J lost 1; bases outside the gene matches: 3. The CDR3 protein is CASSVGLAVNTGELFF. CDR3 nucleotide sequence: TGTGCCAGCAGCGTAGGTCTAGCGGTGAACACCGGGGAGCTGTTTTTT. The variable domain in full, completed from reference TRBV9 and TRBJ2-2, reads DSGVTQTPKHLITATGQRVTLRCSPRSGDLSVYWYQQSLDQGLQFLIQYYNGEERAKGNILERFSAQQFPDLHSELNLSSLELGDSALYFCASSVGLAVNTGELFFGEGSRLTVL.

Comments on this clone: Other DNA sequences from this sample encode an identical CDR3 as well. The chain has TRBV20-1 and TRBJ2-7; D might be TRBD1 or TRBD2, each matching 6 bases. The CDR3 is made up of 11 amino acids. Germline CDR1 and CDR2: DFQATT and SNEGSKA (reference sequence). The V end lost 5 bases, the J end lost 7 bases, and 12 bases lay between the germline ends. The CDR3 DNA reads TGCAGTGCTCCCCAGGGGAGGGAGCAGTACTTC. Its protein product is CSAPQGREQYF.

The sample holds one count of this clone. V is TRBV27 and J is TRBJ2-7; 11 nucleotides agree with TRBD2. CDR3 length equals 18 residues. With 5 bases clipped from V and 6 bases from J, the junction kept 18 bases outside the gene matches. CDR1 is MNHEY and CDR2 is SMNVEV in the germline V gene (reference sequence). CDR3 sequence reads: CASSNANPSSGRMSEQYF. The CDR3 nucleotides are TGTGCCAGCAGTAACGCAAACCCTTCTAGCGGGAGGATGAGCGAGCAGTACTTC.

This chain uses TRBV28 with TRBJ1-3; TRBD1 agrees at 8 bases. With 7 bases clipped from V and 3 bases from J, the junction kept 11 bases outside the gene matches. CDR1 is MDHEN, CDR2 SYDVKM, per germline. The CDR3 totals 16 residues. CDR3 coding DNA: TGTGCCAGCACCTACCAGGGGGCGCCTATTGGAAACACCATATATTTT. Protein product: CASTYQGAPIGNTIYF.

To note about this clone: One junction end disagrees with the germline gene, perhaps due to a read error. J is TRBJ2-7 and V is TRBV18, with 11 bases identical to TRBD2. The CDR3 runs 16 residues. Germline assignment: CDR1 KGHSH and CDR2 LQKENI. The CDR3, as DNA: TGTGCCAGCTCATCACCGGGTACTAGCGGGAGTTACGAGCAGTACTTC. Residues: CASSSPGTSGSYEQYF.

The rearrangement links TRBV6-1 to TRBJ2-5; a weak D match, TRBD2 (5 bases). CDR1 is MNHNS and CDR2 is SASEGT in the germline V gene. V was shortened by 1 base and J by 5 bases, with 8 bases between the two germline ends. CDR3 size: 13 residues. For the CDR3, the DNA is TGTGCCAGCAGTGAAGTGGAGGAGGAGACCCAGTACTTC. Its protein product is CASSEVEEETQYF.

The gene calls are TRBV5-1 and TRBJ2-3, with 9 bases identical to TRBD2. The CDR3 runs to 17 residues. Germline trimming cut 6 bases from V and 0 bases from J; bases unmatched to any gene: 11. The V gene's germline CDR1 is SGHRS and CDR2 YFSETQ. CDR3 sequence (DNA): TGCGCCAGCATCCCGGGGCCTAGCGGGATGAGCACAGATACGCAGTATTTT. This gives the protein CASIPGPSGMSTDTQYF.

The V call is TRBV27, the J call TRBJ1-2, with 10 bases matching TRBD1. This CDR3 has 16 residues. Trimming took 6 bases from V and 7 from J; bases not matched to a gene: 14. The germline gives CDR1 MNHEY, CDR2 SMNVEV (reference sequence). CDR3 region: CASSPVTGTGAGGYTF. In DNA, the CDR3 is TGTGCCAGCAGCCCCGTAACCGGGACAGGGGCCGGTGGCTACACCTTC.

The chain joins TRBV4-1 to TRBJ2-3, with 10 bases identical to TRBD2. The CDR3 totals 16 residues. J was trimmed by 2 bases and V by 1 base; bases with no gene match: 3. Germline CDR1 and CDR2: MGHRA and YSYEKL. The CDR3 loop reads CASSQGTSGITDTQYF. The CDR3 region has the DNA TGCGCCAGCAGCCAAGGCACTAGCGGGATCACAGATACGCAGTATTTT.

This rearrangement joins TRBV5-1 to TRBJ1-1, with 8 bases that match TRBD1. V was pared by 9 bases and J by 2 bases, with 9 bases of the junction left unmatched. Germline V gene data show CDR1 as SGHRS and CDR2 as YFSETQ. CDR3 size: 14 residues. The CDR3 here is CATQLGTGNTEAFF. For the CDR3, the DNA is TGCGCCACCCAACTCGGGACAGGCAACACTGAAGCTTTCTTT.

The chain is built from TRBV19 and TRBJ2-1; 9 nucleotides line up with TRBD2. Trimming removed 4 bases from V and 0 bases from J; junction bases left unmatched: 4. CDR3 length: 16 amino acids. CDR1 and CDR2 (germline): LNHDA, SQIVND (reference sequence). CDR3 nucleotides: TGTGCCAGTAGTAGCGGGAGGGCGTCCTCCTACAATGAGCAGTTCTTC. Translated: CASSSGRASSYNEQFF.

This chain uses TRBV5-1 with TRBJ2-1, with D tentatively TRBD2 (5 bases). Germline CDR1 is SGHRS and CDR2 is YFSETQ. V gave up 4 bases and J gave up 4 bases, with 15 bases separating them. CDR3 length: 15 residues. CDR3 residues: CASSRGRSGYNEQFF. DNA of the CDR3: TGCGCCAGCAGCCGCGGAAGGAGCGGATACAATGAGCAGTTCTTC.

J is TRBJ2-7 and V is TRBV7-8; no reliable D call. Germline V gives CDR1 SGHVS, CDR2 FQNEAQ. Deletions cut 5 bases from V and 1 base from J, with 9 bases between. This CDR3 is 13 amino acids long. The CDR3 here is CASSPSRSYEQYF. The CDR3 nucleotides are TGTGCCAGCAGCCCCTCTCGGTCCTACGAGCAGTACTTC.

The J gene is TRBJ2-7, the V gene TRBV27; TRBD1 matches 7 bases. Trimming cost V 4 bases and J 2 bases; bases outside gene matches: 14. Looked up from germline, CDR1 is MNHEY and CDR2 is SMNVEV (reference sequence). This CDR3 is 17 amino acids long. The CDR3 nucleotides are TGTGCCAGCAGTTCGAAAATGGGACAGCAAGGCACCTACGAGCAGTACTTC. Translated: CASSSKMGQQGTYEQYF.

The DNA for the CDR3 is TGTGCCAGCAGCCAGACGAGTACCGGGACTAGCGGTGACGAGCAGTACTTC. Encoded protein: CASSQTSTGTSGDEQYF. This chain joins TRBV4-2 and TRBJ2-7; 11 bases are a match to TRBD2. The V segment lost 3 bases and the J segment 5 bases; nucleotides outside the gene matches: 12. This CDR3 spans 17 amino acids. Germline lookup yields CDR1 LGHNA and CDR2 YNFKEQ.

This rearrangement joins TRBV5-4 to TRBJ2-3; D not resolved. This CDR3 is 12 amino acids long. Germline lookup yields CDR1 SGHNT and CDR2 YYREEE (reference sequence). V lost 4 bases, J lost 6 bases, and 9 bases lay in between. CDR3 sequence: CASSRALDTQYF. CDR3 DNA sequence: TGTGCCAGCAGCCGCGCACTTGATACGCAGTATTTT. Variable domain in full (rest from reference TRBV5-4 and TRBJ2-3): ETGVTQSPTHLIKTRGQQVTLRCSSQSGHNTVSWYQQALGQGPQFIFQYYREEENGRGNFPPRFSGLQFPNYSSELNVNALELDDSALYLCASSRALDTQYFGPGTRLTVL.

The chain's CDR3 is CASSQTGANVLTF. The CDR3 bases are TGTGCCAGCAGTCAAACTGGGGCCAACGTCCTGACTTTC. The genes are TRBV2 and TRBJ2-6; D gene unclear. V lost 5 bases and J lost 2, with 4 bases in between. The CDR3 spans 13 residues. Germline CDR1 reads SNHLY; CDR2 reads FYNNEI.

This sequence joins TRBV5-6 and TRBJ2-7; 13 bases align to TRBD2. Trimming removed 4 bases from V and 0 bases from J; junction bases left unmatched: 4. The germline CDR1 and CDR2 sequences are SGHDT and YYEEEE. This CDR3 has 16 amino acids. In DNA form, the CDR3 reads TGTGCCAGCAGCCGTGGACTAGCGGGAGCCTCCTACGAGCAGTACTTC. Its protein is CASSRGLAGASYEQYF. The variable domain in full, with the rest retrieved from reference TRBV5-6 and TRBJ2-7, is DAGVTQSPTHLIKTRGQQVTLRCSPKSGHDTVSWYQQALGQGPQFIFQYYEEEERQRGNFPDRFSGHQFPNYSSELNVNALLLGDSALYLCASSRGLAGASYEQYFGPGTRLTVT.

The chain employs TRBV29-1 and TRBJ2-6; TRBD1 might be the D (6 bases). The CDR3 loop spans 14 amino acids. Trimming shortened V by 5 bases and J by 1 base, and 9 bases separated the two germline ends. From germline, CDR1 is SQVTM and CDR2 ANQGSEA. CDR3 in amino acids: CSVKTGSGANVLTF. For the CDR3, the DNA is TGCAGCGTTAAAACAGGGTCTGGGGCCAACGTCCTGACTTTC.

The chain couples TRBV7-2 to TRBJ1-2, with D unresolved. Germline-derived CDR1 and CDR2 are SGHTA and FQGNSA. CDR3 length: 13 amino acids. Deletions cut 1 base from V and 9 bases from J, with 12 bases between. In DNA form, the CDR3 reads TGTGCCAGCAGCTTAGAGTCGGCAGGTCGCTACACCTTC. Encoded protein: CASSLESAGRYTF.

This clone has more than one count but fewer than ten. The chain links TRBV27 to TRBJ2-3; D is possibly TRBD1 or TRBD2 (5 bases each). V was clipped by 5 bases and J by 1 base, with 10 bases between them. The V gene's germline CDR1 is MNHEY and CDR2 SMNVEV (reference sequence). The CDR3 totals 14 residues. The CDR3 bases are TGTGCCAGCAGTAGGGACGGCCGCACAGATACGCAGTATTTT. Protein: CASSRDGRTDTQYF.

V gene TRBV6-1 combines with J gene TRBJ2-5, with TRBD1 matching 7 bases. There are 14 residues in the CDR3. The germline gives CDR1 MNHNS, CDR2 SASEGT. With V trimmed by 4 bases and J by 1 base, 3 bases remained unmatched. CDR3 amino acids: CASSAYRGQETQYF. Written as DNA, the CDR3 is TGTGCCAGCAGTGCCTACAGGGGCCAAGAGACCCAGTACTTC.

This rearrangement joins TRBV30 to TRBJ1-2; the D is unclear. V lost 0 bases and J 6 bases, leaving 11 bases between the germline ends. Looked up from germline, CDR1 is GTSNPN and CDR2 is SVGIG (reference sequence). The CDR3 consists of 13 residues. CDR3 DNA: TGTGCCTGGAGTGTCTTTACCAGCGATGGCTACACCTTC. Its translation is CAWSVFTSDGYTF.

The chain employs TRBV5-1 and TRBJ1-2; 7 positions agree with TRBD1. CDR3 length: 14 residues. The junction had 4 bases not matched to a gene; V was cut back by 4 bases and J by 1 base. CDR1 is SGHRS, CDR2 YFSETQ, per germline. The CDR3 bases are TGCGCCAGCAGCGTAGCAGGGGGTAACTATGGCTACACCTTC. Translation: CASSVAGGNYGYTF.

On this clone itself: In the same sample, other DNA sequences code for this CDR3. This rearrangement joins TRBV9 to TRBJ2-5, with unresolved D. Trimming took off 0 bases at V and 5 bases at J, with 11 bases between the two ends. CDR1 is SGDLS and CDR2 is YYNGEE in the germline V gene. This CDR3 is built from 14 residues. The CDR3 loop is CASSVEGLWETQYF. The CDR3 DNA reads TGTGCCAGCAGCGTAGAAGGTCTTTGGGAGACCCAGTACTTC.

The chain is built from TRBV6-8 and TRBJ2-7; 9 bases fit TRBD2. V shed 8 bases and J 5 bases; nucleotides not matched to a gene: 13. This CDR3 comprises 15 residues. From germline, CDR1 is MNHGY and CDR2 SAAAGT. The CDR3 coding sequence is TGTGCCAGCGGATCGTTAGCGGGAGACCCCCACGAGCAGTACTTC. Protein sequence: CASGSLAGDPHEQYF.

The chain couples TRBV2 to TRBJ2-1; 10 bases line up with TRBD1. CDR3 length equals 15 residues. Losses at the gene ends were 5 bases for V and 6 bases for J; bases not matched to a gene: 7. The V gene's germline CDR1 is SNHLY and CDR2 FYNNEI. CDR3 residues: CASSLGQGPFNEQFF. CDR3 nucleotide sequence: TGTGCCAGCAGTCTGGGACAGGGGCCCTTCAATGAGCAGTTCTTC.

The chain has TRBV7-8 and TRBJ2-5; 10 bases align to TRBD2. The DNA end is more similar to TRBJ2-7, so the J call may be wrong. Germline V CDR1 and CDR2: SGHVS, FQNEAQ. CDR3 length: 14 residues. The CDR3 sequence: CASSRTSGYYEQYF. CDR3 nucleotides: TGTGCCAGCAGCCGGACTAGCGGATACTACGAGCAGTACTTC.